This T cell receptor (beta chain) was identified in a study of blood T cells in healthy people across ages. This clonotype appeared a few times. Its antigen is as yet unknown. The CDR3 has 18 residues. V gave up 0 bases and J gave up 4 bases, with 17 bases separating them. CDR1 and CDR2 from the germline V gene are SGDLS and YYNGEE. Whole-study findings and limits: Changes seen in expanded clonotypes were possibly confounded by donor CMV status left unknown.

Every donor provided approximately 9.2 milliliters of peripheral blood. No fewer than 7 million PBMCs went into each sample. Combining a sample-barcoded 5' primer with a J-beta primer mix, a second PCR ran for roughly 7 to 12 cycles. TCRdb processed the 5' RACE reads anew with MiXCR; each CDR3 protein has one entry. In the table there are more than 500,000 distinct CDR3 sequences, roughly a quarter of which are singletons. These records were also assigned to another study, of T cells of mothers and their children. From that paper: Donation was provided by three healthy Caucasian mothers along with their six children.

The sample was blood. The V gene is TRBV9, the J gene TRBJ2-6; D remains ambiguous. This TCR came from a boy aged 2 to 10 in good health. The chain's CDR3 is CASSVADVVVLGANVLTF. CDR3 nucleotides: TGTGCCAGCAGCGTAGCGGACGTGGTGGTCCTCGGGGCCAACGTCCTGACTTTC.